What follows are 23 T cell receptor beta chains derived from one specimen sequenced in a study of cytomegalovirus exposure and HLA in healthy donors. The PCR employed 60 Vbeta primers together with 13 Jbeta primers. Libraries were prepared by immunoSEQ multiplex PCR; TCRdb keeps only in-frame clonotypes and omits some of them. The sample lists about 140,000 clones, about 70% occurring once. Sequenced input: PBMCs. The receptors come from a man aged 25-45 years in good health and CMV-seropositive.

The rearrangement uses TRBV7-3 and TRBJ1-1; D perhaps matches TRBD1 (5 bases). The CDR3 is made up of 15 amino acids. Germline V gives CDR1 SGHTA, CDR2 FQGTGA. With 8 bases removed from V and 7 bases from J, the gap between germline ends came to 23 bases. The CDR3 DNA sequence: TGTGCCAGCGGCTCCTCCCGCTGGGGCGAGGATGAAGCTTTCTTT. This translates into CASGSSRWGEDEAFF.

V gene TRBV7-9 combines with J gene TRBJ1-2; D remains unclear. Trimming took off 1 base at V and 0 bases at J, with 12 bases between the two ends. The V gene's germline CDR1 is SEHNR and CDR2 FQNEAQ (reference sequence). The CDR3 extends over 16 amino acids. DNA for the CDR3: TGTGCCAGCAGCTTAGGGACTGAAGCCTCTAACTATGGCTACACCTTC. Its translation: CASSLGTEASNYGYTF.

The rearrangement joins TRBV10-1 to TRBJ2-1; 7 bases map to TRBD2. This CDR3 is built from 15 residues. The junction had 8 bases not matched to a gene; V was cut back by 0 bases and J by 9 bases. From germline, CDR1 is WNHNN and CDR2 SYGVQD (reference sequence). The CDR3 coding sequence is TGCGCCAGCAGTGAGTCGAGTAGCGGGCGGGTTGAGCAGTTCTTC. Residues: CASSESSSGRVEQFF.

V and J are TRBV9 and TRBJ2-2; TRBD2 matches 7 bases. CDR1 is SGDLS, CDR2 YYNGEE, per germline. The CDR3 runs to 16 residues. V lost 4 bases to trimming and J lost 8 bases; unmatched junction nucleotides: 14. The CDR3 DNA sequence: TGTGCCAGCAGCTTAGGTGTGGTAGCGGGTACGGGGGAGCTGTTTTTT. Encoded protein: CASSLGVVAGTGELFF.

This clone was recorded a few times. J is TRBJ1-2 and V is TRBV28; D unclear. Germline lookup yields CDR1 MDHEN and CDR2 SYDVKM. Between the trimmed V and J ends, which lost 2 bases and 4 bases, there was a span of 5 bases. The CDR3 has 12 residues. The DNA of the CDR3 is TGTGCCAGCAGTTTAGCACTCTATGGCTACACCTTC. This translates into CASSLALYGYTF.

The chain uses TRBV4-1 and TRBJ2-1; 11 nucleotides agree with TRBD1. Germline CDR1 reads MGHRA; CDR2 reads YSYEKL. The CDR3 totals 16 residues. V shed 4 bases, J shed 7 bases, and the junction held 9 bases outside the gene matches. The CDR3 here is CASSPDRGPTPNEQFF. CDR3 DNA: TGCGCCAGCAGCCCGGACAGGGGGCCCACCCCGAATGAGCAGTTCTTC.

V gene TRBV12-5 combines with J gene TRBJ1-5, with 10 nucleotides matching TRBD1. The CDR3 is 14 amino acids. From germline, CDR1 is LGHNT and CDR2 FRNRAP. V lost 5 bases to trimming and J lost 2 bases; unmatched junction nucleotides: 0. Written as DNA, the CDR3 is TGTGCTAGTGGTGGGACAGGGGGCAATCAGCCCCAGCATTTT. It codes for CASGGTGGNQPQHF.

The chain uses TRBV7-8 and TRBJ1-1; D is unresolved. CDR1 is SGHVS, CDR2 FQNEAQ, per germline. V shed 1 base and J shed 0 bases, with 12 bases lying between them. The CDR3 covers 16 residues. The CDR3 loop is CASSLGSARMNTEAFF. The CDR3 bases are TGTGCCAGCAGCTTAGGTTCGGCTAGGATGAACACTGAAGCTTTCTTT. Full variable domain (rest looked up from reference TRBV7-8 and TRBJ1-1): GAGVSQSPRYKVAKRGQDVALRCDPISGHVSLFWYQQALGQGPEFLTYFQNEAQLDKSGLPSDRFFAERPEGSVSTLKIQRTQQEDSAVYLCASSLGSARMNTEAFFGQGTRLTVV.

The chain couples TRBV9 to TRBJ2-2; 9 nucleotides align to TRBD2. J gave up 8 bases and V 6 bases, and 14 bases lay outside the gene matches. The CDR3 is 16 amino acids. Germline V lookup: CDR1 SGDLS, CDR2 YYNGEE. DNA for the CDR3: TGTGCCAGCAACAACGGCGGGCGGGAGGGCATGGGGGAGCTGTTTTTT. This translates into CASNNGGREGMGELFF.

The chain employs TRBV7-9 and TRBJ2-1, with 13 bases matching TRBD2. V shed 5 bases and J 9 bases; nucleotides not matched to a gene: 10. This CDR3 spans 16 amino acids. The germline V gene has CDR1 SEHNR and CDR2 FQNEAQ (reference sequence). CDR3 nucleotides: TGTGCCAGCAGCCTGCCAGGACTAGCGGGAGTCGCTGAGCAGTTCTTC. As protein: CASSLPGLAGVAEQFF.

The chain combines TRBV29-1 with TRBJ1-4; D gene unclear. The V gene lost 5 bases and the J gene lost 8 bases, with 21 bases spanning the gap. This CDR3 region has 15 residues. Germline V lookup: CDR1 SQVTM, CDR2 ANQGSEA. The CDR3, as DNA: TGCAGCGTTCAGCAAGGTAGAGAAACCAGGGAAAAACTGTTTTTT. This translates into CSVQQGRETREKLFF.

In its sample, this clone was seen once. This chain links TRBV7-9 with TRBJ2-7; 9 nucleotides line up with TRBD1. The CDR3 length is 15 residues. J was trimmed by 6 bases and V by 4 bases; bases with no gene match: 10. CDR1 is SEHNR, CDR2 FQNEAQ, per germline (reference sequence). The CDR3 DNA sequence: TGTGCCAGCAGCTACCCGGACAGGGGTGCAGGCGAGCAGTACTTC. Residues: CASSYPDRGAGEQYF.

In this sample, this clone turned up a few times. This sequence joins TRBV18 and TRBJ2-3; weak D call: TRBD2 (6 bases). CDR3 length: 13 amino acids. Trimming shortened V by 5 bases and J by 6 bases, and 12 bases separated the two germline ends. Germline V lookup: CDR1 KGHSH, CDR2 LQKENI. The CDR3 sequence: CASSSGAADTQYF. CDR3 bases: TGTGCCAGCTCATCGGGAGCGGCGGATACGCAGTATTTT.

The chain uses TRBV5-1 and TRBJ2-5; D uncertain. V was cut by 6 bases and J by 7 bases, with 16 bases left in between. The CDR3 loop spans 13 amino acids. Germline-derived CDR1 and CDR2 are SGHRS and YFSETQ. The CDR3 region is CASKPGSEWTQYF. The CDR3 nucleotides read TGCGCCAGCAAGCCTGGCTCGGAGTGGACCCAGTACTTC.

Points on this clone: The same CDR3 can be traced to other DNA sequences in this sample. This sequence joins TRBV5-1 and TRBJ2-1; 7 bases map to TRBD1. J was trimmed by 1 base and V by 0 bases; bases with no gene match: 1. This CDR3 spans 15 amino acids. Germline V gene sequence: CDR1 SGHRS, CDR2 YFSETQ. As DNA, the CDR3 is TGCGCCAGCAGCTTGGGACAGGGATCCTACAATGAGCAGTTCTTC. Protein product: CASSLGQGSYNEQFF.

The chain employs TRBV6-5 and TRBJ2-7; 8 bases match TRBD1. The CDR3 has 15 amino acids. The germline V gene encodes CDR1 MNHEY and CDR2 SVGAGI. V lost 3 bases to trimming and J lost 2 bases; unmatched junction nucleotides: 6. CDR3 protein: CASSYSAGGTYEQYF. The CDR3 DNA reads as TGTGCCAGCAGTTATTCGGCAGGGGGCACCTACGAGCAGTACTTC.

The V and J genes are TRBV28 and TRBJ2-1; 8 bases line up with TRBD1. V trimming: 4 bases; J trimming: 6 bases; junction bases outside the gene matches: 8. The V gene's germline CDR1 is MDHEN and CDR2 SYDVKM. The CDR3 runs 15 residues. The DNA for the CDR3 is TGTGCCAGCAGTTGGGGCCAAACAGGGGGCAATGAGCAGTTCTTC. Protein product: CASSWGQTGGNEQFF. Full variable domain (outside the CDR3, taken from reference TRBV28 and TRBJ2-1): DVKVTQSSRYLVKRTGEKVFLECVQDMDHENMFWYRQDPGLGLRLIYFSYDVKMKEKGDIPEGYSVSREKKERFSLILESASTNQTSMYLCASSWGQTGGNEQFFGPGTRLTVL.

In this sample, this clone turned up once. The rearrangement links TRBV6-4 to TRBJ1-1; weak D call: TRBD1 (6 bases). Germline loops: CDR1 MRHNA, CDR2 SNTAGT. Trimming shortened V by 3 bases and J by 4 bases, and 12 bases separated the two germline ends. This CDR3 has 14 residues. CDR3 DNA sequence: TGTGCCAGCAGTGATTCGGACAGAGCCACTGAAGCTTTCTTT. Translated, it gives CASSDSDRATEAFF.

The chain joins TRBV19 to TRBJ1-1, with TRBD1 matching over 9 bases. Trimming removed 6 bases from V and 1 base from J; junction bases left unmatched: 3. Germline V gives CDR1 LNHDA, CDR2 SQIVND (reference sequence). CDR3 length: 14 residues. The CDR3 DNA follows: TGTGCCAGTAGCCGACAGGGGGGGAACACTGAAGCTTTCTTT. It specifies CASSRQGGNTEAFF.

CDR3 amino acids: CASSAGLAPVNEQFF. The CDR3, as DNA: TGTGCCAGCAGCGCGGGACTAGCGCCCGTTAATGAGCAGTTCTTC. The V and J genes are TRBV9 and TRBJ2-1; 10 bases are shared with TRBD2. The CDR3 is 15 amino acids. V lost 3 bases, J lost 7 bases, and 7 bases stayed unmatched. Germline V gene lookup returns CDR1 SGDLS and CDR2 YYNGEE.

The V and J genes are TRBV28 and TRBJ1-1; D unclear. V was pared by 7 bases and J by 6 bases, with 12 bases between. This CDR3 is 12 amino acids long. Germline assignment: CDR1 MDHEN and CDR2 SYDVKM. CDR3 coding DNA: TGTGCCAGCACCGGGGATCCATCTGAAGCTTTCTTT. As protein: CASTGDPSEAFF. The variable domain in full, completed from reference TRBV28 and TRBJ1-1, reads DVKVTQSSRYLVKRTGEKVFLECVQDMDHENMFWYRQDPGLGLRLIYFSYDVKMKEKGDIPEGYSVSREKKERFSLILESASTNQTSMYLCASTGDPSEAFFGQGTRLTVV.

A few counts support this clone. This sequence joins TRBV18 and TRBJ2-7; perhaps TRBD2 as D (5 bases). The V gene lost 9 bases and the J gene lost 4 bases, with 19 bases spanning the gap. Germline-derived CDR1 and CDR2 are KGHSH and LQKENI. The CDR3 runs 14 residues. In DNA, the CDR3 is TGTGCCAGTGGGTCGGGGTTAGCGAAATACGAGCAGTACTTC. Translated: CASGSGLAKYEQYF.

In its sample, this clone was seen a few times. The gene calls are TRBV2 and TRBJ1-1; D gene uncertain. The CDR3 extends over 13 amino acids. The germline V and J ends were trimmed by 6 bases and 3 bases, with 11 bases remaining between them. CDR1 is SNHLY, CDR2 FYNNEI, per germline. CDR3 sequence (DNA): TGTGCCAGCAGAATCAGGAGGGACACTGAAGCTTTCTTT. Its protein is CASRIRRDTEAFF.